This passage covers 21 T cell receptor beta chains from one sample sequenced in a study of post-analysis software for immune sequencing data. Unique molecular identifiers tagged the TCR beta cDNA libraries. TCRdb ran MiXCR on the PCR reads and lists one entry per CDR3 protein. The table includes 800,000 to 950,000 distinct CDR3 sequences, around 50% detected once. Study-level findings and limits: TRBV5-6, TRBV5-1 and TRBV20-1 were among several TRBV segments more frequent in patients than controls.

Their antigens are not known. Sample: blood. Source of these receptors: a girl under 18 with multiple sclerosis.

The genes are TRBV7-2 and TRBJ2-7; TRBD1 matches at 9 bases. The germline gives CDR1 SGHTA, CDR2 FQGNSA. The CDR3 extends over 15 amino acids. J gave up 6 bases and V 4 bases, and 10 bases lay outside the gene matches. The CDR3 region is CASSYQDRGLREQYF. The CDR3 bases are TGTGCCAGCAGCTACCAGGACAGGGGACTGCGCGAGCAGTACTTC. Drawing the rest from reference TRBV7-2 and TRBJ2-7, the complete variable domain is GAGVSQSPSNKVTEKGKDVELRCDPISGHTALYWYRQSLGQGLEFLIYFQGNSAPDKSGLPSDRFSAERTGGSVSTLTIQRTQQEDSAVYLCASSYQDRGLREQYFGPGTRLTVT.

This chain uses TRBV12-3 or TRBV12-4 with TRBJ1-2, with 7 bases matching TRBD1. CDR3 length: 14 amino acids. The V segment lost 5 bases and the J segment 3 bases; nucleotides outside the gene matches: 6. CDR3 nucleotide sequence: TGTGCCAGCAGTCCATCGGGACAGTACTATGGCTACACCTTC. As protein: CASSPSGQYYGYTF.

This clonotype was seen a handful of times. V usage is TRBV7-9 and J usage is TRBJ2-6, with 7 bases fitting TRBD1. Germline lookup yields CDR1 SEHNR and CDR2 FQNEAQ (reference sequence). J was trimmed by 4 bases and V by 11 bases; bases with no gene match: 11. The CDR3 runs 15 residues. The CDR3: CAPLKGAEGANVLTF. CDR3 DNA sequence: TGTGCCCCTCTAAAGGGGGCGGAGGGGGCCAACGTCCTGACTTTC.

This clonotype was seen a single time. V is TRBV7-8 and J is TRBJ2-7; no definite D call. Germline V gives CDR1 SGHVS, CDR2 FQNEAQ. V was cut by 5 bases and J by 4 bases, with 21 bases left in between. The CDR3 length is 16 residues. This CDR3 is CASSPQRVGKRYEQYF. As DNA, the CDR3 is TGTGCCAGCAGCCCCCAAAGGGTAGGAAAACGGTACGAGCAGTACTTC.

The V gene is TRBV15, the J gene TRBJ2-7; the D gene is possibly TRBD1 (7 bases). Germline V gives CDR1 LNHNV, CDR2 YYDKDF (reference sequence). The CDR3 loop spans 14 amino acids. Deletions cut 3 bases from V and 3 bases from J, with 12 bases between. CDR3 region: CATSRGTAGYEQYF. In DNA form, the CDR3 reads TGTGCCACCAGCAGGGGGACAGCGGGCTACGAGCAGTACTTC.

The V gene is TRBV5-1, the J gene TRBJ2-5, with D possibly being TRBD2 (6 bases). The CDR3 is 14 residues long. V lost 1 base, J lost 5 bases, and 12 bases lay in between. Germline values: CDR1 SGHRS, CDR2 YFSETQ. The CDR3 region is CASSLPGGTETQYF. DNA for the CDR3: TGCGCCAGCAGCTTGCCAGGAGGGACGGAGACCCAGTACTTC.

The chain couples TRBV29-1 to TRBJ1-2; D might be TRBD1 (5 bases). The CDR3 is made up of 12 amino acids. Trimming shortened V by 4 bases and J by 8 bases, and 14 bases separated the two germline ends. CDR1 is SQVTM and CDR2 is ANQGSEA in the germline V gene. CDR3: CSVVLPGWGYTF. Written as DNA, the CDR3 is TGCAGCGTTGTACTCCCAGGGTGGGGCTACACCTTC.

The J gene is TRBJ2-3, the V gene TRBV5-1; no reliable D call. Trimming cost V 7 bases and J 2 bases, with 8 bases left between them. The CDR3 has 12 amino acids. Germline V gene data show CDR1 as SGHRS and CDR2 as YFSETQ. CDR3 in amino acids: CASALFTDTQYF. The CDR3 nucleotides read TGCGCCAGCGCCCTATTCACAGATACGCAGTATTTT.

This clonotype showed up just a few times. The chain links TRBV15 to TRBJ2-5; D possibly corresponds to TRBD1 (6 bases). Trimming removed 1 base at V and 2 bases at J, with 11 bases between. The CDR3 totals 15 residues. Germline V gene sequence: CDR1 LNHNV, CDR2 YYDKDF (reference sequence). The CDR3 DNA reads TGTGCCACCAGCAGAGGAACAGGGAGTCAAGAGACCCAGTACTTC. This encodes CATSRGTGSQETQYF.

The chain recombines TRBV20-1 with TRBJ1-5, with TRBD1 matching 7 bases. The V and J ends lost 5 bases and 2 bases, in that order; junction bases with no gene match: 3. The V gene's germline CDR1 is DFQATT and CDR2 SNEGSKA (reference sequence). CDR3 size: 13 residues. DNA of the CDR3: TGCAGTGCTGGGGACAGCGGCAATCAGCCCCAGCATTTT. It is translated as CSAGDSGNQPQHF.

The table lists this clonotype with a few counts. The chain couples TRBV7-3 to TRBJ2-3; D is possibly TRBD2 (7 bases). Deletions cut 5 bases from V and 6 bases from J, with 18 bases between. CDR1 is SGHTA and CDR2 is FQGTGA in the germline V gene. The CDR3 length is 15 residues. CDR3 loop: CASSPLGGAQDTQYF. The CDR3 DNA is TGTGCCAGCAGCCCCCTTGGGGGGGCGCAGGATACGCAGTATTTT.

V and J are TRBV12-3 or TRBV12-4 and TRBJ2-5, with 7 positions matching TRBD2. The V gene end was trimmed by 4 bases and the J gene end by 11 bases; junction bases not matched to a gene: 16. CDR3 size: 15 residues. DNA of the CDR3: TGTGCCAGCAGTTCCCAACTAGCGCGCACGGCCCAGCAGTACTTC. Protein product: CASSSQLARTAQQYF.

This chain connects TRBV5-1 to TRBJ2-5; D might be TRBD1 (6 bases). Between the trimmed V and J ends, which lost 3 bases and 2 bases, there was a span of 11 bases. The CDR3 loop spans 14 amino acids. Germline values: CDR1 SGHRS, CDR2 YFSETQ. This chain's CDR3 is CASSSGHLQETQYF. The CDR3 nucleotides read TGCGCCAGCAGCTCGGGACACCTTCAAGAGACCCAGTACTTC. Full variable domain (outside the CDR3, taken from reference TRBV5-1 and TRBJ2-5): KAGVTQTPRYLIKTRGQQVTLSCSPISGHRSVSWYQQTPGQGLQFLFEYFSETQRNKGNFPGRFSGRQFSNSRSEMNVSTLELGDSALYLCASSSGHLQETQYFGPGTRLLVL.

The V and J genes are TRBV5-1 and TRBJ1-1, with D maybe TRBD1 (5 bases). The CDR3 has 14 residues. V lost 0 bases, J lost 4 bases, and 10 bases lay in between. Germline-derived CDR1 and CDR2 are SGHRS and YFSETQ. The CDR3 here is CASSLVGAGTEAFF. The DNA of the CDR3 is TGCGCCAGCAGCTTGGTCGGGGCTGGCACTGAAGCTTTCTTT.

The CDR3 DNA is TGCAGTGCTAGTGGACTGGGTGAGCAGTTCTTC. Its protein is CSASGLGEQFF. The genes are TRBV20-1 and TRBJ2-1; the D gene is possibly TRBD2 (5 bases). CDR1 is DFQATT, CDR2 SNEGSKA, per germline (reference sequence). Trimming cost V 3 bases and J 9 bases, with 9 bases left between them. CDR3 length: 11 amino acids.

This clonotype was observed a few times. The chain carries TRBV7-2 and TRBJ2-1; TRBD1 matches at 8 bases. The ends lost 3 bases at V and 1 base at J; junction bases unmatched: 8. CDR1 and CDR2 (germline): SGHTA, FQGNSA. The CDR3 is made up of 17 amino acids. This chain's CDR3 is CASSFFQGAVSYNEQFF. The DNA of the CDR3 is TGTGCCAGCAGCTTTTTTCAGGGGGCGGTTTCCTACAATGAGCAGTTCTTC.

The chain recombines TRBV7-2 with TRBJ2-4, with TRBD2 identical over 11 bases. Germline V lookup: CDR1 SGHTA, CDR2 FQGNSA. This CDR3 has 20 amino acids. Trimming removed 2 bases from V and 1 base from J; junction bases left unmatched: 13. This chain's CDR3 is CASSLKLAGASTGAKNIQYF. The CDR3 DNA is TGTGCCAGCAGCTTAAAACTAGCGGGGGCATCTACTGGGGCCAAAAACATTCAGTACTTC.

The genes are TRBV7-3 and TRBJ2-6, with D maybe TRBD1 (6 bases). The CDR3 has 20 residues. Trimming took 2 bases from V and 0 from J, leaving 20 bases between them. Germline V lookup: CDR1 SGHTA, CDR2 FQGTGA. The CDR3 coding sequence is TGTGCCAGCAGCTTACTCAGGGGCGATACCTACCACTCTGGGGCCAACGTCCTGACTTTC. Its translation is CASSLLRGDTYHSGANVLTF.

The J gene is TRBJ1-2, the V gene TRBV5-1; TRBD1 might be the D (5 bases). The CDR3 consists of 15 residues. Trimming left V 0 bases short and J 4 bases short, with 13 bases between. Germline V gene sequence: CDR1 SGHRS, CDR2 YFSETQ. CDR3 amino acids: CASSLDEGRSYGYTF. In DNA form, the CDR3 reads TGCGCCAGCAGCTTGGACGAGGGGCGTAGCTATGGCTACACCTTC.

This clonotype occurred a few times. V usage is TRBV10-3 and J usage is TRBJ2-3; D not certain. The CDR3 length is 12 residues. CDR1 is ENHRY and CDR2 is SYGVKD in the germline V gene. The V end was cut by 4 bases, the J end by 2 bases, with 4 bases between. The CDR3 spells CAISGDTDTQYF. The CDR3 DNA reads TGTGCCATCAGTGGAGACACAGATACGCAGTATTTT.

This clonotype was observed a handful of times. V usage is TRBV5-1 and J usage is TRBJ2-3; D perhaps matches TRBD2 (6 bases). V was pared by 7 bases and J by 1 base, with 13 bases between. The V gene's germline CDR1 is SGHRS and CDR2 YFSETQ. The CDR3 has 14 amino acids. The CDR3 DNA is TGCGCCAGCCGGACCCCGGGGGGCACAGATACGCAGTATTTT. Protein sequence: CASRTPGGTDTQYF.